Listed below are T cell receptor beta chains from one sample, sequenced in a study of shared clonotypes between healthy human individuals. Some clones are missing from TCRdb's copy, which holds only in-frame ones; the method was immunoSEQ multiplex PCR. The sample includes a few million clones, approximately 90% seen only once; the top ten take about 0.13%. The sequencing input was naive CD4+ T cells sorted from blood. The source is a young man in good health. Both conserved end residues are part of each CDR3. Fields, in order: D gene, clone size, J gene, V gene, CDR3 DNA, CDR3 protein. The D gene is left open where the match is weak. The size entry is marked missing in some rows and otherwise reads once, few, many or a size class.

>TRBD2|once|TRBJ2-7|TRBV7-2
TGTGCCAGCAGCTTCACGGGAGGGCCTACCTACGAGCAATACTTC
CASSFTGGPTYEQYF
>NA|NA|TRBJ2-7|TRBV7-2
TGTGCCAGCAGCTTAGAGAGAGGGCGGGCCCCCTACGAGCAGTACTTC
CASSLERGRAPYEQYF
>NA|once|TRBJ1-3|TRBV5-1
TGCGCCAGCAGCTTGGCAGGGAGCTCTGGAAACACCATATATTTT
CASSLAGSSGNTIYF
>NA|once|TRBJ1-1|TRBV6-5
TGTGCCAGCAGTTCCCCGGGGTCTGAAGCTTTCTTT
CASSSPGSEAFF
>NA|few|TRBJ1-2|TRBV2
TGTGCCAGCAGTGAAGGGGGTGGCTACACCTTC
CASSEGGGYTF
>NA|NA|TRBJ1-4|TRBV6-6
TGTGCCAGCAGCGCGGTGGGGGGAGCAACTAATGAAAAACTGTTTTTT
CASSAVGGATNEKLFF
>TRBD2|NA|TRBJ2-1|TRBV4-1
TGCGCCAGCAGCCAAGAGGCTAGCGGGGGTCCCTACAATGAGCAGTTCTTC
CASSQEASGGPYNEQFF
>NA|NA|TRBJ2-1|TRBV10-3
TGTGCCATCAGCCATCGACAGGAGGACAATGAGCAGTTCTTC
CAISHRQEDNEQFF
>NA|NA|TRBJ1-2|TRBV5-6
TGTGCCAGCAGCTTATCCGGGTTCAACTATGGCTACACCTTC
CASSLSGFNYGYTF
>TRBD2|NA|TRBJ2-3|TRBV5-6
TGTGCCAGCAACATCATCAGCGGGAGAGGGGCAGATACGCAGTATTTT
CASNIISGRGADTQYF
>TRBD2|NA|TRBJ2-1|TRBV9
TGTGCCAGCAGCCCTACACTAGCGGGGGGGCTTGGCTACAATGAGCAGTTCTTC
CASSPTLAGGLGYNEQFF
>NA|NA|TRBJ1-1|TRBV6-5
TGTGCCAGCAGTTACTCGAGAACAGGGAGCACTGAAGCTTTCTTT
CASSYSRTGSTEAFF
>TRBD1|NA|TRBJ2-5|TRBV11-2
TGTGCCAGCAGCTTAGATGGGACAGCTCAAGAGACCCAGTACTTC
CASSLDGTAQETQYF
>NA|NA|TRBJ2-7|TRBV6-5
TGTGCCAGCAGGCTTACTTATAGCTCCTACGAGCAGTACTTC
CASRLTYSSYEQYF
>NA|NA|TRBJ2-3|TRBV5-1
TGCGCCAGCAGCTTTAACAGGGATACAGATACGCAGTATTTT
CASSFNRDTDTQYF
>NA|NA|TRBJ2-5|TRBV5-1
TGCGCCAGCAGCTTGGATACGGCCGCATCGGTCCAGTACTTC
CASSLDTAASVQYF
>NA|NA|TRBJ2-3|TRBV28
TGTGCCAGCAGTCTCCGAGGGGGTGGCACAGATACGCAGTATTTT
CASSLRGGGTDTQYF
>NA|NA|TRBJ2-7|TRBV6-5
TGTGCCAGCAGTTACGGACCGGGACCTTACGAGCAGTACTTC
CASSYGPGPYEQYF
>NA|NA|TRBJ1-1|TRBV7-2
TGTGCCAGCACTCGAGGGGCTGAGTTGCGCACTGAAGCTTTCTTT
CASTRGAELRTEAFF
>TRBD2|NA|TRBJ2-7|TRBV5-1
TGCGCCAGCAGCGGAAACCCCGGACTAGCGGGAGACGAGCAGTACTTC
CASSGNPGLAGDEQYF
>TRBD1|once|TRBJ1-6|TRBV5-1
TGCGCCAGCAGCTTGTCTTGGACAGGGGCCAATTCACCCCTCCACTTT
CASSLSWTGANSPLHF
>TRBD1|once|TRBJ2-7|TRBV11-1
TGTGCCAGCAGCGCAGACAGGGTCTACGAGCAGTACTTC
CASSADRVYEQYF